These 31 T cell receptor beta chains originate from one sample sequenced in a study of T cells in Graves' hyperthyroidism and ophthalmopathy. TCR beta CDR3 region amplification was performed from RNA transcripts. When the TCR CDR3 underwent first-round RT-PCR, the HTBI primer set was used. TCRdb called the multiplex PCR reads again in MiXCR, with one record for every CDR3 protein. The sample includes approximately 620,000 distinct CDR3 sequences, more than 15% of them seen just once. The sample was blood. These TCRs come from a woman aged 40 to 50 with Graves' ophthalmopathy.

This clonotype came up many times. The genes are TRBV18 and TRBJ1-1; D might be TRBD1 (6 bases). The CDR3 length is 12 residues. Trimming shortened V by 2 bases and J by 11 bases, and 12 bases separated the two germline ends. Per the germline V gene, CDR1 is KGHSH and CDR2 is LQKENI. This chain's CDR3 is CASSPDRLLAFF. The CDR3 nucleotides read TGTGCCAGCTCACCAGACAGGTTGTTGGCTTTCTTT. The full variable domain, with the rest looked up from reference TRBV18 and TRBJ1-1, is NAGVMQNPRHLVRRRGQEARLRCSPMKGHSHVYWYRQLPEEGLKFMVYLQKENIIDESGMPKERFSAEFPKEGPSILRIQQVVRGDSAAYFCASSPDRLLAFFGQGTRLTVV.

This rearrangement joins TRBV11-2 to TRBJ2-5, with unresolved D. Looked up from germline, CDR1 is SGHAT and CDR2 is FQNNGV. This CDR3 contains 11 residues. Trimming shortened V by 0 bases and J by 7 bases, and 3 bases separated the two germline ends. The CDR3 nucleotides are TGTGCCAGCAGCTTAGACATGACCCAGTACTTC. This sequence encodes CASSLDMTQYF.

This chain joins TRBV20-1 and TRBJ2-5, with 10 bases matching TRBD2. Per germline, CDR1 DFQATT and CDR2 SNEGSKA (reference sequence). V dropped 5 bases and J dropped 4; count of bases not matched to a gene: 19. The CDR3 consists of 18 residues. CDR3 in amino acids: CSAGGISWSGGAGETQYF. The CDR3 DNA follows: TGCAGTGCTGGAGGGATTTCTTGGAGCGGGGGGGCGGGAGAGACCCAGTACTTC.

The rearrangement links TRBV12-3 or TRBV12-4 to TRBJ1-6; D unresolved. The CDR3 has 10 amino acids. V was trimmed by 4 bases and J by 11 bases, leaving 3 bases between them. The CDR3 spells CASSSTPLHF. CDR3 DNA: TGTGCCAGCAGTTCGACACCCCTCCACTTT.

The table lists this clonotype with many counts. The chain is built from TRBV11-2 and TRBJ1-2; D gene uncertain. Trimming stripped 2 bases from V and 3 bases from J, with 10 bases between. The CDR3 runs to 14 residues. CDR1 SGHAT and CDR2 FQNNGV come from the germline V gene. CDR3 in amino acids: CASSLSFRDYGYTF. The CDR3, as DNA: TGTGCCAGCAGCTTAAGTTTTCGGGACTATGGCTACACCTTC.

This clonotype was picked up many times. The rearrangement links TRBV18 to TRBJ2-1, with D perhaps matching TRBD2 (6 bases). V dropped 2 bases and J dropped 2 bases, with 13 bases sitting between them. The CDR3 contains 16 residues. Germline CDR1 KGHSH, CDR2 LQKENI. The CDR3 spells CASSPRTRGTYNEQFF. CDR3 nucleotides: TGTGCCAGCTCACCAAGGACGCGGGGCACCTACAATGAGCAGTTCTTC.

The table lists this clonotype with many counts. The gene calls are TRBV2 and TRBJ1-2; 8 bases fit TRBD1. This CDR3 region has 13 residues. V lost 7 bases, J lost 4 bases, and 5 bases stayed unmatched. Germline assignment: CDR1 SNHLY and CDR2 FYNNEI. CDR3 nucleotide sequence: TGTGCCAGCATTAGACAGGGGAGCTATGGCTACACCTTC. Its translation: CASIRQGSYGYTF. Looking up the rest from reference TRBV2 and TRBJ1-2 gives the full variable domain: EPEVTQTPSHQVTQMGQEVILRCVPISNHLYFYWYRQILGQKVEFLVSFYNNEISEKSEIFDDQFSVERPDGSNFTLKIRSTKLEDSAMYFCASIRQGSYGYTFGSGTRLTVV.

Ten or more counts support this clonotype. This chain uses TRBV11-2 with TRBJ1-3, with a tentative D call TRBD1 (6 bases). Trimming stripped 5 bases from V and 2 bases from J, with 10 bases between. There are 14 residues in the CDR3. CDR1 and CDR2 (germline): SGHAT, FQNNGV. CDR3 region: CASSVNRAGNTIYF. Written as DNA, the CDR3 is TGTGCCAGCAGCGTTAACAGGGCTGGAAACACCATATATTTT.

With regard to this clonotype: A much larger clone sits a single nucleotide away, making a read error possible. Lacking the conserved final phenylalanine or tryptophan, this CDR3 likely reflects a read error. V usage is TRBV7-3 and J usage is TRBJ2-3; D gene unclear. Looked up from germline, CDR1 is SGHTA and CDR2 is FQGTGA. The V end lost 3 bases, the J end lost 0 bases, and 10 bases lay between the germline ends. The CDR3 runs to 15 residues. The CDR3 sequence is CASSLSISSTDTQYL. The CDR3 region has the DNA TGTGCCAGCAGCTTGAGCATATCTAGCACAGATACGCAGTATTTA.

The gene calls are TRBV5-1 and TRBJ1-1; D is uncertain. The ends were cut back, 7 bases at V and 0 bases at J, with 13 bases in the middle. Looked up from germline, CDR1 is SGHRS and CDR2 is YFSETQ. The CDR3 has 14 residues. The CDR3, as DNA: TGCGCCAGCGCCTCGGGCAGTTTGAACACTGAAGCTTTCTTT. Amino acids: CASASGSLNTEAFF.

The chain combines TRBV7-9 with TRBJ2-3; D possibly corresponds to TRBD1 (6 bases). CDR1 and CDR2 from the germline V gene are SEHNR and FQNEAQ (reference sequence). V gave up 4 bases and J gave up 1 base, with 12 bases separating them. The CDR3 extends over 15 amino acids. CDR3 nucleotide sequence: TGTGCCAGCAGCTCTCTACAGGGAGGCACAGATACGCAGTATTTT. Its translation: CASSSLQGGTDTQYF.

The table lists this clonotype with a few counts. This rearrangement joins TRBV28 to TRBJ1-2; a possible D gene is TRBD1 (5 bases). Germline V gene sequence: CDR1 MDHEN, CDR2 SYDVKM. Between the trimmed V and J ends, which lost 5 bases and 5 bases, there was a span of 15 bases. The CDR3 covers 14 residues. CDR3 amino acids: CASSLRDLLYGYTF. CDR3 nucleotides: TGTGCCAGCAGTCTCCGGGACCTCCTATATGGCTACACCTTC.

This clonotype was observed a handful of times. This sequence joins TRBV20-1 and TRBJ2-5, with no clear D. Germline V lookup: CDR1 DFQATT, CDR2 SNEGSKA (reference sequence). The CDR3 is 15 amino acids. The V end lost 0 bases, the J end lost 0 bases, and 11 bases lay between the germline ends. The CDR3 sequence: CSARDRQANQETQYF. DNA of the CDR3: TGCAGTGCTAGAGATCGACAAGCAAACCAAGAGACCCAGTACTTC.

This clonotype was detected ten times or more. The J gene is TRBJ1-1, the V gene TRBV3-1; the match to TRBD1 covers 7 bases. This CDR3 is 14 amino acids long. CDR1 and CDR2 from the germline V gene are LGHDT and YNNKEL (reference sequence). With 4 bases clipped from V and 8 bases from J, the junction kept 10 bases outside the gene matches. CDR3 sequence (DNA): TGTGCCAGCAGCCTTCCCCCACAGGGGTCAGAAGCTTTCTTT. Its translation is CASSLPPQGSEAFF.

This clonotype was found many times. The CDR3 DNA follows: TGTGCCAGCAGCCCCTCGGCGGGAGCCAAAAACATTCAGTACTTC. Translation gives CASSPSAGAKNIQYF. The chain joins TRBV7-9 to TRBJ2-4; D possibly corresponds to TRBD2 (5 bases). Per germline, CDR1 SEHNR and CDR2 FQNEAQ (reference sequence). Trimming stripped 5 bases from V and 0 bases from J, with 11 bases between. The CDR3 length is 15 residues.

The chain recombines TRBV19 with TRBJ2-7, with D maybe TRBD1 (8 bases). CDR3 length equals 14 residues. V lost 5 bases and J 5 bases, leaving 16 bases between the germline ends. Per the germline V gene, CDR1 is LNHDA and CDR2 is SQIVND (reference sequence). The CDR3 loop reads CASSPRQGRDEQYF. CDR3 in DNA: TGTGCCAGTAGTCCCCGACAGGGGAGGGACGAGCAGTACTTC.

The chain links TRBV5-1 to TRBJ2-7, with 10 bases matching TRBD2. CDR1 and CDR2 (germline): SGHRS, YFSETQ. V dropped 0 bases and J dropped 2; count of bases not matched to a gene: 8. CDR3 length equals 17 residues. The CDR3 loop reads CASSLVSGRDGTYEQYF. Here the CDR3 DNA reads TGCGCCAGCAGCTTGGTGAGCGGGAGGGACGGTACCTACGAGCAGTACTTC.

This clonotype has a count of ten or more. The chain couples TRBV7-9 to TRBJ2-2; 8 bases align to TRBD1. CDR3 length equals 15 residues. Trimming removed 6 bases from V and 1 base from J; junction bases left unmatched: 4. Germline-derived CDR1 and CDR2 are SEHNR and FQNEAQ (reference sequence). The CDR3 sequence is CASSHGQGNTGELFF. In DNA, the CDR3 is TGTGCCAGCAGTCACGGACAGGGGAACACCGGGGAGCTGTTTTTT.

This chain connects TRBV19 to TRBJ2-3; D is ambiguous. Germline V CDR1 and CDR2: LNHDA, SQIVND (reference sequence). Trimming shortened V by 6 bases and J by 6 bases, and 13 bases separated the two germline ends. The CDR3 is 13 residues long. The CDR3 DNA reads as TGTGCCAGTAGCCTTACCGTTGCGGATACGCAGTATTTT. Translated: CASSLTVADTQYF.

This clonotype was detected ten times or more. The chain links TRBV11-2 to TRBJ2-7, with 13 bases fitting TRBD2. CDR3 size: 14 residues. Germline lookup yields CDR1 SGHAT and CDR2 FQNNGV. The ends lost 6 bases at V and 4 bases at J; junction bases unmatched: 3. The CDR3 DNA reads TGTGCCAGCAGACGGACTAGCGGGAGATACGAGCAGTACTTC. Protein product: CASRRTSGRYEQYF.

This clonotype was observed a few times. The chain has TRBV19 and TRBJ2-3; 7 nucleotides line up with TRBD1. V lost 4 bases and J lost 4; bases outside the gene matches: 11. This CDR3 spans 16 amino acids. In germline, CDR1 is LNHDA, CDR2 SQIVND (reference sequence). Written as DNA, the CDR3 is TGTGCCAGTAGTACCTACAGACAGGGTCCTGCAGATACGCAGTATTTT. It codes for CASSTYRQGPADTQYF.

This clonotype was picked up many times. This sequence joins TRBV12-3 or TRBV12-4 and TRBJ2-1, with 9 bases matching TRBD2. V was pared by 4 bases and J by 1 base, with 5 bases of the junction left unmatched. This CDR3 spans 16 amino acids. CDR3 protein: CASSSLLAGSYNEQFF. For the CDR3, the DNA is TGTGCCAGCAGTTCCCTTCTAGCGGGATCCTACAATGAGCAGTTCTTC.

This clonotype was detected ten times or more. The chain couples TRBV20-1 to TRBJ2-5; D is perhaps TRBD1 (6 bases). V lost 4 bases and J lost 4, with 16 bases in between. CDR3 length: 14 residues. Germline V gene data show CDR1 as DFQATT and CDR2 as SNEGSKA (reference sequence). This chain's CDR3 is CSAMRGFGRETQYF. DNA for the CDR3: TGCAGTGCTATGAGGGGGTTCGGTCGAGAGACCCAGTACTTC.

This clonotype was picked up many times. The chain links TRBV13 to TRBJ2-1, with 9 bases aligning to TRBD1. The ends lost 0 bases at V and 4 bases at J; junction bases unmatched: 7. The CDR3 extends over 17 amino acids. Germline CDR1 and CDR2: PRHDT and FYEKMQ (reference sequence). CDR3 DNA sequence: TGTGCCAGCAGCTTAGGTCTGGGACAGGGAGGTTACAATGAGCAGTTCTTC. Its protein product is CASSLGLGQGGYNEQFF.

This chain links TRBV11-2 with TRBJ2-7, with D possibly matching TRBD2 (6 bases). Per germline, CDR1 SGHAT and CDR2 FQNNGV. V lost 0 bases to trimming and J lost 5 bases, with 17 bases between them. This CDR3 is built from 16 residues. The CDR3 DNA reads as TGTGCCAGCAGCTTAGATTGGGCTAGCGTCATCGACGAGCAGTACTTC. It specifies CASSLDWASVIDEQYF.

CDR3 DNA: TGTGCCAGCGGATCGTTCAATCAGCCCCAGCATTTT. Encoded protein: CASGSFNQPQHF. The chain has TRBV6-1 and TRBJ1-5, with D unclear. V gave up 8 bases and J gave up 3 bases, with 8 bases separating them. The length of the CDR3 is 12 residues. Germline V gene lookup returns CDR1 MNHNS and CDR2 SASEGT.

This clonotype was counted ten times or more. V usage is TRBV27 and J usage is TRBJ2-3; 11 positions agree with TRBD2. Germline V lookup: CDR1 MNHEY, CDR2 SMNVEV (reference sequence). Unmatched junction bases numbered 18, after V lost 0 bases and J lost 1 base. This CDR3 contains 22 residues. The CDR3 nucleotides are TGTGCCAGCAGTTTATCCGCCCTTCCGACTAGCGGGAAGGTTTTAGGCACAGATACGCAGTATTTT. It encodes CASSLSALPTSGKVLGTDTQYF.

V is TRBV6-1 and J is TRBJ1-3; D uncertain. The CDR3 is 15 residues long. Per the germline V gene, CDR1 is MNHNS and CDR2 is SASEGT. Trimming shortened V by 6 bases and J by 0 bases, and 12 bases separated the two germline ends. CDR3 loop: CASSAQQSSGNTIYF. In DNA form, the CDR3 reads TGTGCCAGCAGCGCCCAACAGAGCTCTGGAAACACCATATATTTT.

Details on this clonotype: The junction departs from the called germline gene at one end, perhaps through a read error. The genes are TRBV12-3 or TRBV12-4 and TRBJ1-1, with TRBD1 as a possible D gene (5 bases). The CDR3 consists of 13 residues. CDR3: CASSLGQNAEAFF. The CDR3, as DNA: TGTGCCAGCAGTTTAGGACAGAACGCTGAAGCTTTCTTT.

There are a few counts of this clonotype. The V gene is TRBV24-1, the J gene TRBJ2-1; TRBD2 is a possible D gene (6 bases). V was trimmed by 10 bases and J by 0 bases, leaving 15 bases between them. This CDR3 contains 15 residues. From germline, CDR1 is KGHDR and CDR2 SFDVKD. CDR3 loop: CATASGEPSYNEQFF. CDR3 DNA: TGTGCCACGGCCTCGGGAGAGCCCTCCTACAATGAGCAGTTCTTC.

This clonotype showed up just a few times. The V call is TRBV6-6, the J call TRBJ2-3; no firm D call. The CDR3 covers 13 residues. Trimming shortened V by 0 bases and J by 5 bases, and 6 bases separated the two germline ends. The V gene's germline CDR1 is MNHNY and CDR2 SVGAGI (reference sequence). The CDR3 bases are TGTGCCAGCAGTTACTCTGACGGAGATACGCAGTATTTT. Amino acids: CASSYSDGDTQYF.